Listed below are T cell receptor beta chains from one sample, sequenced in a study of blood T cell repertoires in COVID-19. Clones were sequenced by immunoSEQ multiplex PCR, and TCRdb holds only the in-frame ones, with some missing. The sample carries about 190,000 clones, 70% to 85% recorded once. What was sequenced was peripheral blood. Receptors were obtained from a woman between 25 and 40 years old with acute or convalescent COVID-19. Each CDR3 is given with its conserved first and last residue. Fields, in order: V gene, clone size, J gene, D gene, CDR3 protein, CDR3 DNA. A D gene is named only where the DNA matches it firmly. Clone size, where shown, is once, few, many, or a class for clones that have expanded.

V: TRBV10-2; size: once; J: TRBJ1-1; D: -; CDR3: CASIQGKSRRNTEAFF; DNA: TGCGCCAGCATCCAGGGAAAGAGCCGTCGGAACACTGAAGCTTTCTTT
V: TRBV18; size: once; J: TRBJ1-1; D: -; CDR3: CASSPAGVNTEAFF; DNA: TGTGCCAGCTCACCAGCGGGAGTGAACACTGAAGCTTTCTTT
V: TRBV7-2; size: -; J: TRBJ2-7; D: -; CDR3: CASSLKYEQYF; DNA: TGTGCCAGCAGCCTAAAGTACGAGCAGTACTTC
V: TRBV5-6; size: -; J: TRBJ2-3; D: -; CDR3: CASSYSGTQYF; DNA: TGTGCCAGCAGCTACAGCGGTACGCAGTATTTT
V: TRBV2; size: -; J: TRBJ1-1; D: -; CDR3: CASIHPSGQNTEAFF; DNA: TGTGCCAGCATCCACCCCTCGGGACAGAACACTGAAGCTTTCTTT
V: TRBV23-1; size: -; J: TRBJ1-2; D: -; CDR3: CASSHPRASTNYGYTF; DNA: TGCGCCAGCAGTCACCCGAGGGCCTCCACTAACTATGGCTACACCTTC
V: TRBV9; size: -; J: TRBJ1-1; D: -; CDR3: CASSVGGAMNTEAFF; DNA: TGTGCCAGCAGCGTAGGCGGAGCAATGAACACTGAAGCTTTCTTT
V: TRBV5-1; size: -; J: TRBJ1-1; D: -; CDR3: CASSFEGLATEAFF; DNA: TGCGCCAGCAGCTTCGAGGGACTGGCCACTGAAGCTTTCTTT
V: TRBV7-7; size: -; J: TRBJ2-5; D: TRBD1; CDR3: CASSFDRGQETQYF; DNA: TGTGCTAGCAGCTTCGACAGGGGCCAAGAGACCCAGTACTTC
V: TRBV25-1; size: -; J: TRBJ2-7; D: TRBD1; CDR3: CASSTGQGTHEQYF; DNA: TGTGCCAGCAGTACGGGACAGGGAACCCACGAGCAGTACTTC
V: TRBV23-1; size: -; J: TRBJ2-5; D: -; CDR3: CARGRGDNQETQYF; DNA: TGCGCCAGAGGACGGGGGGACAATCAGGAGACCCAGTACTTC
V: TRBV4-3; size: -; J: TRBJ2-1; D: -; CDR3: CASSQDLQGIGEQFF; DNA: TGCGCCAGCAGCCAAGATCTGCAGGGTATTGGCGAGCAGTTCTTC
V: TRBV3-1/TRBV3-2; size: -; J: TRBJ2-1; D: TRBD2; CDR3: CASSQEASGRASRFF; DNA: TGTGCCAGCAGCCAAGAGGCTAGCGGGAGGGCCTCTCGGTTCTTC
V: TRBV7-2; size: few; J: TRBJ1-1; D: TRBD1; CDR3: CASRTGIGWHTEAFF; DNA: TGTGCCAGCAGGACAGGGATAGGCTGGCACACTGAAGCTTTCTTT
V: TRBV5-4; size: few; J: TRBJ2-7; D: TRBD2; CDR3: CASRPGTSGSYGYEQYF; DNA: TGTGCCAGCAGGCCCGGGACTAGCGGGAGTTACGGCTACGAGCAGTACTTC
V: TRBV27; size: once; J: TRBJ1-5; D: -; CDR3: CASRNRAFANQPQHF; DNA: TGTGCCAGCAGGAACAGGGCGTTCGCTAATCAGCCCCAGCATTTT
V: TRBV5-1; size: many; J: TRBJ1-1; D: -; CDR3: CASSRQENTEAFF; DNA: TGCGCCAGCAGCCGACAGGAGAACACTGAAGCTTTCTTT
V: TRBV5-6; size: few; J: TRBJ1-5; D: -; CDR3: CASSLGVGQPQHF; DNA: TGTGCCAGCAGCTTAGGGGTTGGCCAGCCCCAGCATTTT
V: TRBV7-2; size: -; J: TRBJ1-2; D: -; CDR3: CASSLYGVGRDGGYTF; DNA: TGTGCCAGCAGCTTATATGGCGTGGGCAGGGATGGGGGCTACACCTTC
V: TRBV10-3; size: -; J: TRBJ1-1; D: -; CDR3: CAISVATGTTEAFF; DNA: TGTGCCATCAGTGTAGCTACAGGGACGACTGAAGCTTTCTTT
V: TRBV19; size: -; J: TRBJ2-7; D: TRBD2; CDR3: CASSMTSGYEQYF; DNA: TGTGCCAGTAGTATGACTAGCGGTTACGAGCAGTACTTC
V: TRBV15; size: -; J: TRBJ1-4; D: TRBD1; CDR3: CATSRVLTGEGEKLFF; DNA: TGTGCCACCAGCAGAGTGCTGACAGGGGAAGGGGAAAAACTGTTTTTT
V: TRBV27; size: -; J: TRBJ2-1; D: -; CDR3: CASRRRNRALPNEQFF; DNA: TGTGCCAGCAGGCGTAGGAACAGGGCCCTTCCCAATGAGCAGTTCTTC
V: TRBV4-3; size: -; J: TRBJ1-4; D: TRBD1; CDR3: CASSQGTGLTNEKLFF; DNA: TGCGCCAGCAGCCAGGGGACAGGGTTAACTAATGAAAAACTGTTTTTT
V: TRBV11-2; size: -; J: TRBJ1-4; D: TRBD1; CDR3: CASSTGTGRGDEKLFF; DNA: TGTGCCAGCAGCACCGGGACAGGGAGGGGGGATGAAAAACTGTTTTTT
V: TRBV11-2; size: -; J: TRBJ2-3; D: -; CDR3: CASSLRVVADTQYF; DNA: TGTGCCAGCAGCTTACGGGTTGTAGCAGATACGCAGTATTTT
V: TRBV5-4; size: -; J: TRBJ2-5; D: TRBD2; CDR3: CASSSGLAGGRETQYF; DNA: TGTGCCAGCAGCTCTGGACTAGCGGGAGGGAGGGAGACCCAGTACTTC
V: TRBV30; size: -; J: TRBJ1-1; D: -; CDR3: CAWSVWGSLNTEAFF; DNA: TGTGCCTGGAGTGTATGGGGCAGCCTGAACACTGAAGCTTTCTTT
V: TRBV18; size: -; J: TRBJ2-1; D: -; CDR3: CASSPVTGLWYNEQFF; DNA: TGTGCCAGCTCACCGGTTACCGGACTTTGGTACAATGAGCAGTTCTTC
V: TRBV3-1/TRBV3-2; size: -; J: TRBJ2-3; D: -; CDR3: CASSQVAAFTDTQYF; DNA: TGTGCCAGCAGCCAAGTGGCTGCATTCACAGATACGCAGTATTTT
V: TRBV27; size: -; J: TRBJ2-1; D: TRBD1; CDR3: CASSLFIGQGAHEQFF; DNA: TGTGCCAGCAGTTTATTCATTGGCCAGGGGGCGCATGAGCAGTTCTTC
V: TRBV7-2; size: -; J: TRBJ2-6; D: TRBD2; CDR3: CASTRELAGGFGNVLTF; DNA: TGTGCCAGCACCAGAGAATTAGCGGGAGGTTTTGGCAACGTCCTGACTTTC
V: TRBV5-4; size: -; J: TRBJ2-3; D: -; CDR3: CASSLPGHLTDTQYF; DNA: TGTGCCAGCAGCTTGCCAGGGCACCTCACAGATACGCAGTATTTT
V: TRBV27; size: -; J: TRBJ2-3; D: -; CDR3: CASSLGFRGSTDTQYF; DNA: TGTGCCAGCAGTTTAGGATTTCGGGGTAGCACAGATACGCAGTATTTT
V: TRBV12-3/TRBV12-4; size: -; J: TRBJ2-3; D: -; CDR3: CASTLGSATQYF; DNA: TGTGCCAGCACCTTGGGCAGTGCTACGCAGTATTTT
V: TRBV30; size: -; J: TRBJ2-1; D: TRBD2; CDR3: CAWSVTSGRAVEQFF; DNA: TGTGCCTGGAGTGTGACTAGCGGGAGGGCCGTAGAGCAGTTCTTC
V: TRBV6-2/TRBV6-3; size: once; J: TRBJ2-3; D: TRBD1; CDR3: CASSKRTGGGADTQYF; DNA: TGTGCCAGCAGTAAAAGGACAGGGGGAGGTGCAGATACGCAGTATTTT
V: TRBV6-5; size: once; J: TRBJ1-5; D: -; CDR3: CASSWGGPYSNQPQHF; DNA: TGTGCCAGCAGTTGGGGGGGCCCGTATAGCAATCAGCCCCAGCATTTT
V: TRBV12-3/TRBV12-4; size: -; J: TRBJ1-1; D: -; CDR3: CASSPGDTEAFF; DNA: TGTGCCAGCAGCCCGGGAGACACTGAAGCTTTCTTT
V: TRBV6-1; size: -; J: TRBJ1-2; D: TRBD1; CDR3: CASSEQGAGGYTF; DNA: TGTGCCAGCAGTGAGCAGGGGGCCGGTGGCTACACCTTC